The text below deals with one T cell receptor beta chain. As yet, its antigen is unknown. The TCR beta profiling, which covered VDJ combination and CDR3 sequence, was carried out using genomic DNA as the template. In TCRdb, the reads were re-called with MiXCR into one record per CDR3 protein. The sample has 150,000 to 200,000 distinct CDR3 sequences, roughly 40% seen once. These data originate in a study of CD8+CD57+ T cells in acquired aplastic anemia. Broader study findings: The CD8+ Simpson's diversity of patients and controls was not significantly different.

The TCR sequence derives from a human donor in good health. The source material was sorted CD4+, CD8+, or CD8+CD57+ T cells (not recorded which) from PBMCs.

CDR3 in amino acids: CSAREVTGAVNSPLHF. CDR3 DNA sequence: TGCAGTGCTAGAGAGGTCACAGGGGCAGTAAATTCACCCCTCCACTTT. The chain is built from TRBV20-1 and TRBJ1-6, with TRBD1 identical over 7 bases. The CDR3 is made up of 16 amino acids. J lost 7 bases, V lost 0 bases, and 9 bases had no gene match. Germline V gene lookup returns CDR1 DFQATT and CDR2 SNEGSKA (reference sequence).